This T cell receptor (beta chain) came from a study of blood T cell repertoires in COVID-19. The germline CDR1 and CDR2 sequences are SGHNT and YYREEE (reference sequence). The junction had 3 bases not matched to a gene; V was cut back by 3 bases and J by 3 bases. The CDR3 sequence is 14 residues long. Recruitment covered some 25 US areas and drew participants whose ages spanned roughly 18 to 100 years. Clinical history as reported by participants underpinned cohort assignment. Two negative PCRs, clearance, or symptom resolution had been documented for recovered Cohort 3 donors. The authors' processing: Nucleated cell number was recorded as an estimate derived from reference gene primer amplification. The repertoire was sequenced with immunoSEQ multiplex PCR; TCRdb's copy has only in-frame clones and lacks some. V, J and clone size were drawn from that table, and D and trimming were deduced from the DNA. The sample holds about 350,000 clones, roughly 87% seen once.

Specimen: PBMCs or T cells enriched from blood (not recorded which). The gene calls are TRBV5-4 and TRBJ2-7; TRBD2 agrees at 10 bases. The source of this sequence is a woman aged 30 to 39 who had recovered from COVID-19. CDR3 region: CASSSAGGNYEQYF. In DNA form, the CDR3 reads TGTGCCAGCAGCTCAGCGGGGGGGAACTACGAGCAGTACTTC.